Listed here are 10 T cell receptor beta chains from one sample, sequenced in a study of early T cells in non-severe SARS-CoV-2 infection. TCRdb ran MiXCR on the 5' RACE reads and lists one entry per CDR3 protein. The table shows about 80,000 distinct CDR3 sequences, with around 5% occurring only once. The sample in question was whole blood, obtained at baseline. These receptor sequences come from an adult who was a healthcare worker with PCR-confirmed SARS-CoV-2 infection or an uninfected control (not recorded which).

The chain couples TRBV20-1 to TRBJ1-4; unclear D gene. Trimming removed 5 bases at V and 3 bases at J, with 10 bases between. This CDR3 is built from 13 residues. The germline V gene has CDR1 DFQATT and CDR2 SNEGSKA (reference sequence). Written as DNA, the CDR3 is TGCAGTGCTCCTGCCGGTCCTAATGAAAAACTGTTTTTT. Residues: CSAPAGPNEKLFF.

This clonotype was detected only a few times. The chain recombines TRBV12-3 or TRBV12-4 with TRBJ2-7; no reliable D call. CDR3 size: 13 residues. Trimming took 1 base from V and 2 from J, leaving 6 bases between them. CDR3: CASSLDQTYEQYF. In nucleotides, the CDR3 is TGTGCCAGCAGTTTAGACCAAACCTACGAGCAGTACTTC.

This clonotype was counted at least ten times. The gene calls are TRBV6-5 and TRBJ1-5; the D gene is possibly TRBD1 (5 bases). V lost 8 bases and J 0 bases, leaving 8 bases between the germline ends. The CDR3 consists of 13 residues. Germline V gene data show CDR1 as MNHEY and CDR2 as SVGAGI. The CDR3 DNA sequence: TGTGCCAGCGGGGGGGATAGCAATCAGCCCCAGCATTTT. As protein: CASGGDSNQPQHF.

This clonotype was seen ten or more times. The V and J genes are TRBV20-1 and TRBJ2-3, with 8 bases aligning to TRBD1. V lost 3 bases and J lost 4; bases outside the gene matches: 15. The CDR3 length is 17 residues. Germline V gene lookup returns CDR1 DFQATT and CDR2 SNEGSKA (reference sequence). CDR3 region: CSASPPLRTGTADTQYF. CDR3 in DNA: TGCAGTGCTAGTCCCCCGTTAAGGACAGGGACAGCAGATACGCAGTATTTT.

This clonotype was seen repeatedly, ten times or more. The genes are TRBV27 and TRBJ1-2; D is undetermined. From germline, CDR1 is MNHEY and CDR2 SMNVEV (reference sequence). The CDR3 is made up of 16 amino acids. The V gene lost 2 bases and the J gene lost 0 bases, with 13 bases spanning the gap. DNA of the CDR3: TGTGCCAGCAGTTTAAGCCCGTCAACCGCTAACTATGGCTACACCTTC. This encodes CASSLSPSTANYGYTF.

This clonotype was counted ten times or more. The genes are TRBV11-2 and TRBJ2-7, with D hard to call. V was trimmed by 5 bases and J by 2 bases, leaving 13 bases between them. CDR3 length equals 14 residues. CDR1 and CDR2 from the germline V gene are SGHAT and FQNNGV. In DNA form, the CDR3 reads TGTGCCAGCAGCCCCCGCAGGCCCCCCTACGAGCAGTACTTC. It encodes CASSPRRPPYEQYF.

This chain joins TRBV12-3 or TRBV12-4 and TRBJ2-5, with D possibly TRBD1 on 5 matching bases. Trimming left V 3 bases short and J 3 bases short, with 11 bases between. CDR3 length: 14 amino acids. DNA of the CDR3: TGTGCCAGCAGTTTGGGGCGACGGGAAGAGACCCAGTACTTC. Translation gives CASSLGRREETQYF.

This clonotype was found a few times. The chain combines TRBV7-9 with TRBJ2-2; 7 nucleotides match TRBD2. Per germline, CDR1 SEHNR and CDR2 FQNEAQ (reference sequence). The CDR3 is made up of 15 amino acids. J was trimmed by 4 bases and V by 2 bases; bases with no gene match: 4. The CDR3 sequence: CASSLNAGATGELFF. CDR3 sequence (DNA): TGTGCCAGCAGCTTAAATGCGGGAGCCACCGGGGAGCTGTTTTTT.

Many counts were recorded for this clonotype. J is TRBJ1-1 and V is TRBV20-1; D ambiguous. CDR1 and CDR2 (germline): DFQATT, SNEGSKA (reference sequence). Trimming took 6 bases from V and 1 from J, leaving 12 bases between them. This CDR3 has 13 amino acids. The CDR3 bases are TGCAGTGCCAGTAAATCACCGAACACTGAAGCTTTCTTT. This codes for CSASKSPNTEAFF.

This clonotype occurred many times. The CDR3 DNA sequence: TGTGCCATCAGTGATGACGGGATTAAAACTGAAGCTTTCTTT. Its translation: CAISDDGIKTEAFF. The chain links TRBV10-3 to TRBJ1-1; D is uncertain. Trimming pared 3 bases from V and 5 bases from J, leaving 13 bases between. The CDR3 is made up of 14 amino acids. In germline, CDR1 is ENHRY, CDR2 SYGVKD.